This TCR beta chain was profiled in a study of blood T cell repertoires in COVID-19. V shed 1 base, J shed 4 bases, and the junction held 4 bases outside the gene matches. Germline CDR1 and CDR2: SGHRS and YFSETQ. The CDR3 has 15 amino acids. Using immunoSEQ multiplex PCR, the repertoire was profiled, and TCRdb retains in-frame clones only, with some absent. The data contain fewer than 200,000 clones, around 82% of them singletons. This TCR was recovered from a woman of 80 years or more with acute or convalescent COVID-19. Sequencing input: peripheral blood. The chain is built from TRBV5-1 and TRBJ2-1; TRBD1 agrees at 8 bases. For the CDR3, the DNA is TGCGCCAGCAGCTTGTTAACAGGGGGTTACAATGAGCAGTTCTTC. It is translated as CASSLLTGGYNEQFF.